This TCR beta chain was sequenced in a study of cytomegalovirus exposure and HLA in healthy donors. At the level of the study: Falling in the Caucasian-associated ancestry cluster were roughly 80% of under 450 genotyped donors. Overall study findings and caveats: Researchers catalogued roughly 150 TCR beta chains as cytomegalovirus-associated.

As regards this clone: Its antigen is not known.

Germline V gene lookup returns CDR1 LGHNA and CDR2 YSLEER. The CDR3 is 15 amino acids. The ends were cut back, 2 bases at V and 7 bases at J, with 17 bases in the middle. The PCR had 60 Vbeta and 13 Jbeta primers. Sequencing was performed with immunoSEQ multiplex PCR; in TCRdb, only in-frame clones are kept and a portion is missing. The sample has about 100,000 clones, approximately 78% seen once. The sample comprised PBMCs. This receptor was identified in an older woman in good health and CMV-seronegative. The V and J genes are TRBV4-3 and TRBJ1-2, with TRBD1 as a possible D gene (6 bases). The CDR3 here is CASSQSAGVRSGYTF. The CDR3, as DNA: TGCGCCAGCAGCCAATCAGCAGGGGTTCGTAGTGGCTACACCTTC.